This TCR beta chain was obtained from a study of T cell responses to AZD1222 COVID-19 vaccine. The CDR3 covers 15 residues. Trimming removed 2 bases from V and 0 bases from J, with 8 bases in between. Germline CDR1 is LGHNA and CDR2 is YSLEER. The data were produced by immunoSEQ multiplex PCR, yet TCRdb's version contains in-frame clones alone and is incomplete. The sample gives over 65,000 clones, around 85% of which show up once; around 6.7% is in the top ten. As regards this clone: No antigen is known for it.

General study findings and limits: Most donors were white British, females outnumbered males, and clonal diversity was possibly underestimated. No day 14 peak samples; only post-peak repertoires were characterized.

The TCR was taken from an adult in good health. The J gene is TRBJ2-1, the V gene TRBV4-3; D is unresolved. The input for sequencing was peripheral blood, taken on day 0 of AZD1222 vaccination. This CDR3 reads CASSQLGSSYNEQFF. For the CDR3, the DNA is TGCGCCAGCAGCCAACTCGGAAGCTCCTACAATGAGCAGTTCTTC.